Listed below are T cell receptor beta chains from one sample, sequenced in a study of blood T cell repertoires in COVID-19. Assay used: immunoSEQ multiplex PCR; TCRdb lists only in-frame clones, some missing. The table has approximately 250,000 clones, around four fifths seen once. Sample: PBMCs or T cells enriched from blood (not recorded which). These receptors were collected from a man aged 25-45 years with acute COVID-19. CDR3s include the opening cysteine and the closing phenylalanine or tryptophan. The order of the fields is V gene, D gene, J gene, clone size, CDR3 DNA, CDR3 protein. The D gene is left open where the match is weak. Clone size is shown for a subset of rows, as once, few, many or a class of expanded clone.

V: TRBV7-9; D: TRBD1; J: TRBJ1-1; size: .; DNA: TGTGCCAGCAGCTTCGTTCTGGGACAGGAAGCTTTCTTT; CDR3: CASSFVLGQEAFF
V: TRBV19; D: .; J: TRBJ1-2; size: .; DNA: TGTGCCAGTACGTCCGGGGGACGGAACAACTTC; CDR3: CASTSGGRNNF
V: TRBV27; D: TRBD1; J: TRBJ2-4; size: .; DNA: TGTGCCAGCAGTTTACAAGGGACAGGTGCTCGCCTTCAGTACTTC; CDR3: CASSLQGTGARLQYF
V: TRBV5-1; D: TRBD1; J: TRBJ2-5; size: .; DNA: TGCGCCAGCAGCTTGCGAACCGGGACAGGGAGCCAAGAGACCCAGTACTTC; CDR3: CASSLRTGTGSQETQYF
V: TRBV28; D: TRBD1; J: TRBJ1-2; size: .; DNA: TGTGCCAGCAGTCTACAGGGGGAGGGTGGCTACACCTTC; CDR3: CASSLQGEGGYTF
V: TRBV27; D: TRBD1; J: TRBJ1-1; size: many; DNA: TGTGCCAGCAGCCCAGGGACAGAGAACACTGAAGCTTTCTTT; CDR3: CASSPGTENTEAFF
V: TRBV6-5; D: TRBD1; J: TRBJ2-1; size: .; DNA: TGTGCCAGCAGTACCGGACAGGCGAATTACAATGAGCAGTTCTTC; CDR3: CASSTGQANYNEQFF
V: TRBV6-5; D: .; J: TRBJ2-2; size: .; DNA: TGTGCCAGCCGCTCGAAGCCCGGGGAGCTGTTTTTT; CDR3: CASRSKPGELFF
V: TRBV6-5; D: TRBD1; J: TRBJ1-5; size: .; DNA: TGTGCCAGTACGATCACAGGGGTTAAGACCCAGCATTTT; CDR3: CASTITGVKTQHF
V: TRBV6-5; D: TRBD1; J: TRBJ1-1; size: .; DNA: TGTGCCAGCAACCGACAGGGTTTAGCTGAAGCTTTCTTT; CDR3: CASNRQGLAEAFF
V: TRBV7-2; D: .; J: TRBJ1-2; size: once; DNA: TGTGCCAGCAGCCAAGGGAGGGGTGGCTACACCTTC; CDR3: CASSQGRGGYTF
V: TRBV9; D: TRBD1; J: TRBJ2-3; size: .; DNA: TGTGCCAGCAGCGTAGGCCCGGGACAGGGGACAGCTGCTGGCACAGATACGCAGTATTTT; CDR3: CASSVGPGQGTAAGTDTQYF
V: TRBV28; D: TRBD1; J: TRBJ2-3; size: .; DNA: TGTGCCAGCAGTTGGGGGACAGGCACAGATACGCAGTATTTT; CDR3: CASSWGTGTDTQYF
V: TRBV19; D: .; J: TRBJ1-1; size: .; DNA: TGTGCCAGTAGTAGACTGAGGGATAGGGCTGAAGCTTTCTTT; CDR3: CASSRLRDRAEAFF
V: TRBV2; D: TRBD1; J: TRBJ2-3; size: .; DNA: TGTGCCAGCAGTGGACAGGGGAGGATGATTTTGGATACGCAGTATTTT; CDR3: CASSGQGRMILDTQYF
V: TRBV19; D: TRBD1; J: TRBJ2-3; size: .; DNA: TGTGCCAGTAGTATAGGGGACAGGGGCACAGATACGCAGTATTTT; CDR3: CASSIGDRGTDTQYF
V: TRBV15; D: .; J: TRBJ2-2; size: few; DNA: TGTGCCACCAGCAGAGTCGAGGGAGCGCGGAACACCGGGGAGCTGTTTTTT; CDR3: CATSRVEGARNTGELFF
V: TRBV6-1; D: .; J: TRBJ1-2; size: .; DNA: TGTGCCAGCAGTGAATCAGGTACCAACTATGGCTACACCTTC; CDR3: CASSESGTNYGYTF
V: TRBV14; D: .; J: TRBJ1-2; size: .; DNA: TGTGCCAGCAGCCGCGCCGGTCCGGACTATGGCTACACCTTC; CDR3: CASSRAGPDYGYTF
V: TRBV2; D: .; J: TRBJ2-5; size: .; DNA: TGTGCCAGCAGGGAGGGGGCTCTGGAGACCCAGTACTTC; CDR3: CASREGALETQYF
V: TRBV6-5; D: TRBD1; J: TRBJ1-2; size: .; DNA: TGTGCCAGCAGTTTAACTATGACAGGGGTCTATGGCTACACCTTC; CDR3: CASSLTMTGVYGYTF
V: TRBV9; D: .; J: TRBJ1-3; size: .; DNA: TGTGCCAGCAGCGAGAGGTTTGGAAACACCATATATTTT; CDR3: CASSERFGNTIYF
V: TRBV6-4; D: .; J: TRBJ1-1; size: once; DNA: TGTGCCAGCAGCCGTGAAACAGGGTACACTGAAGCTTTCTTT; CDR3: CASSRETGYTEAFF
V: TRBV5-4; D: TRBD2; J: TRBJ2-1; size: .; DNA: TGTGCCGTCCGACTAGCGGGAGGAGGTGAGCAGTTCTTC; CDR3: CAVRLAGGGEQFF
V: TRBV30; D: .; J: TRBJ1-5; size: .; DNA: TGTGCCTGGAGTGTACAGGGCGGTCAGCCCCAGCATTTT; CDR3: CAWSVQGGQPQHF
V: TRBV7-2; D: .; J: TRBJ2-1; size: .; DNA: TGTGCCAGCAGCTTAAGGGCCCTAGCGTTCAACAATGAGCAGTTCTTC; CDR3: CASSLRALAFNNEQFF
V: TRBV19; D: TRBD1; J: TRBJ1-5; size: .; DNA: TGTGCCAGTAGCAACGACAGGGGACGCAATCAGCCCCAGCATTTT; CDR3: CASSNDRGRNQPQHF
V: TRBV24-1; D: .; J: TRBJ1-2; size: few; DNA: TGTGCCACCAGTGACCGTACCAACGGGATCTATGGCTACACCTTC; CDR3: CATSDRTNGIYGYTF
V: TRBV28; D: TRBD2; J: TRBJ2-3; size: .; DNA: TGTGCCAGCAGTTGGAGCGGGGCTAGCACAGATACGCAGTATTTT; CDR3: CASSWSGASTDTQYF
V: TRBV6-5; D: .; J: TRBJ1-1; size: .; DNA: TGTGCCAGCACAGCTCAACCGGGTAATGAAGCTTTCTTT; CDR3: CASTAQPGNEAFF
V: TRBV7-2; D: TRBD1; J: TRBJ1-2; size: .; DNA: TGTGCCAGCAGCGCCGGACAGGGAAATTTCTATGGCTACACCTTC; CDR3: CASSAGQGNFYGYTF
V: TRBV4-1; D: TRBD2; J: TRBJ2-5; size: .; DNA: TGCGCCAGCAGCCAAGATGGGAGGGAACTTCAAGAGACCCAGTACTTC; CDR3: CASSQDGRELQETQYF
V: TRBV5-1; D: TRBD1; J: TRBJ1-3; size: .; DNA: TGTGCCAGCAGCCCCGGGAGGGGGCAAGCCGGAAACACCATATATTTT; CDR3: CASSPGRGQAGNTIYF
V: TRBV18; D: .; J: TRBJ2-2; size: .; DNA: TGTGCCAGCTCAGACCCGCGGGGCCGGAACACCGGGGAGCTGTTTTTT; CDR3: CASSDPRGRNTGELFF
V: TRBV28; D: .; J: TRBJ1-1; size: many; DNA: TGTGCCAGCATCTTACAGGGCACTGAAGCTTTCTTT; CDR3: CASILQGTEAFF
V: TRBV6-5; D: .; J: TRBJ1-6; size: once; DNA: TGTGCCAGCACCCCGGGGGGCACATCACCCCTCCACTTT; CDR3: CASTPGGTSPLHF
V: TRBV6-4; D: TRBD2; J: TRBJ2-1; size: many; DNA: TGTGCCAGCAGTGACTCTGCTAGCGGGGGGGCTGATGAGCAGTTCTTC; CDR3: CASSDSASGGADEQFF
V: TRBV24-1; D: .; J: TRBJ2-1; size: .; DNA: TGTGCCACTTCACAGTCCCCCTACAATGAGCAGTTCTTC; CDR3: CATSQSPYNEQFF